These 9 T cell receptor beta chains share one sample of origin, sequenced in a study of blood T cell repertoires in COVID-19. The table came from immunoSEQ multiplex PCR; TCRdb's copy has only in-frame clones and leaves some out. The sample consists of tens of thousands of clones, 88% of them appearing once. Sample: peripheral blood. Source of these receptors: a woman in her sixties with acute or convalescent COVID-19.

The chain uses TRBV7-8 and TRBJ1-1, with a tentative D call TRBD1 (5 bases). CDR1 is SGHVS and CDR2 is FQNEAQ in the germline V gene. The CDR3 totals 15 residues. V was clipped by 4 bases and J by 5 bases, with 17 bases between them. The DNA of the CDR3 is TGTGCCAGCAGCTCCCGCCAGGGATCTCGGACTGAAGCTTTCTTT. This codes for CASSSRQGSRTEAFF.

The chain recombines TRBV11-2 with TRBJ2-5; the D gene is possibly TRBD2 (6 bases). The ends were cut back, 0 bases at V and 6 bases at J, with 14 bases in the middle. The CDR3 length is 15 residues. From germline, CDR1 is SGHAT and CDR2 FQNNGV. In nucleotides, the CDR3 is TGTGCCAGCAGCTTAGATCTTATAACTAGCCAGACCCAGTACTTC. Encoded protein: CASSLDLITSQTQYF.

The chain employs TRBV5-6 and TRBJ2-2; D call uncertain. V lost 2 bases and J 2 bases, leaving 10 bases between the germline ends. Germline V lookup: CDR1 SGHDT, CDR2 YYEEEE. The CDR3 length is 15 residues. The DNA for the CDR3 is TGTGCCAGCAGCTTTTACGCAGGAAACACCGGGGAGCTGTTTTTT. Its translation is CASSFYAGNTGELFF.

On this clone itself: Germline is not matched at one junction end, which may reflect a read error. This chain links TRBV5-5 with TRBJ2-3; D is perhaps TRBD2 (6 bases). Germline V CDR1 and CDR2: SGHKS, YYEKEE (reference sequence). The CDR3 covers 12 residues. The CDR3 nucleotides are TGTGCCAGCAGCAGGGACTCCCGAGTTTGTGATTTT. Amino acid sequence: CASSRDSRVCDF.

The chain is built from TRBV7-2 and TRBJ1-2; D perhaps matches TRBD1 (5 bases). The CDR3 sequence is 13 residues long. V gave up 5 bases and J gave up 4 bases, with 11 bases separating them. Looked up from germline, CDR1 is SGHTA and CDR2 is FQGNSA. The CDR3 region is CASSQGRSYGYTF. The CDR3 DNA sequence: TGTGCCAGCAGCCAGGGTCGGAGCTATGGCTACACCTTC.

The chain combines TRBV19 with TRBJ1-6; 9 bases match TRBD1. Losses at the gene ends were 5 bases for V and 6 bases for J; bases not matched to a gene: 2. In germline, CDR1 is LNHDA, CDR2 SQIVND (reference sequence). This CDR3 comprises 14 residues. The CDR3 loop is CASSVGQGNSPLHF. CDR3 in DNA: TGTGCCAGTAGTGTGGGACAGGGTAATTCACCCCTCCACTTT. Full variable domain (outside the CDR3, taken from reference TRBV19 and TRBJ1-6): DGGITQSPKYLFRKEGQNVTLSCEQNLNHDAMYWYRQDPGQGLRLIYYSQIVNDFQKGDIAEGYSVSREKKESFPLTVTSAQKNPTAFYLCASSVGQGNSPLHFGNGTRLTVT.

V is TRBV28 and J is TRBJ1-2; D is undetermined. Trimming took 8 bases from V and 9 from J, leaving 19 bases between them. Per the germline V gene, CDR1 is MDHEN and CDR2 is SYDVKM. The CDR3 loop spans 13 amino acids. CDR3 nucleotide sequence: TGTGCCAGCCTTCCGGCAGCGGAACTGCGCTACACCTTC. Residues: CASLPAAELRYTF.

The chain couples TRBV6-5 to TRBJ1-3, with 8 bases that match TRBD1. J lost 2 bases, V lost 2 bases, and 2 bases had no gene match. This CDR3 is built from 15 residues. In germline, CDR1 is MNHEY, CDR2 SVGAGI. The CDR3 DNA sequence: TGTGCCAGCAGTTACGACAGGGGCCCTGGAAACACCATATATTTT. The encoded protein is CASSYDRGPGNTIYF.

As to this clone: Additional DNA sequences in this sample encode the identical CDR3. CDR3 in amino acids: CASSSSNTGELFF. The CDR3, as DNA: TGCGCCAGCAGCTCATCAAACACCGGGGAGCTGTTTTTT. The chain couples TRBV5-1 to TRBJ2-2, with no clear D. Germline lookup yields CDR1 SGHRS and CDR2 YFSETQ. The CDR3 loop spans 13 amino acids. The V end was cut by 3 bases, the J end by 2 bases, with 5 bases between.